This T cell receptor beta chain was observed in a study of blood T cell repertoires in COVID-19. In the study overall: COVID-19 samples, acute and convalescent, were from the United States, Italy and Spain. PBMCs, B-cell-depleted T cells, or T cells were the source of the cDNA or gDNA that made up the material.

In the study's own analysis: The assay estimated nucleated cells by amplifying reference gene primers. Some clones are missing from TCRdb's copy, which holds only in-frame ones; the method was immunoSEQ multiplex PCR. The DNA was the basis for D and trimming; V, J and clone size are from that table. This sample has tens of thousands of clones, with 70% to 80% found just once. This sequence originates from a human donor in a cohort sampled during active COVID-19. The sequencing input was peripheral blood.

The CDR3 region has the DNA TGCGCCAGCAGCCAACAAAGGACAGCCAGCTACGAGCAGTACTTC. This encodes CASSQQRTASYEQYF. The rearrangement joins TRBV4-3 to TRBJ2-7; D might be TRBD1 (6 bases). CDR3 size: 15 residues. V was cut by 2 bases and J by 3 bases, with 14 bases left in between. Germline V gene data show CDR1 as LGHNA and CDR2 as YSLEER.